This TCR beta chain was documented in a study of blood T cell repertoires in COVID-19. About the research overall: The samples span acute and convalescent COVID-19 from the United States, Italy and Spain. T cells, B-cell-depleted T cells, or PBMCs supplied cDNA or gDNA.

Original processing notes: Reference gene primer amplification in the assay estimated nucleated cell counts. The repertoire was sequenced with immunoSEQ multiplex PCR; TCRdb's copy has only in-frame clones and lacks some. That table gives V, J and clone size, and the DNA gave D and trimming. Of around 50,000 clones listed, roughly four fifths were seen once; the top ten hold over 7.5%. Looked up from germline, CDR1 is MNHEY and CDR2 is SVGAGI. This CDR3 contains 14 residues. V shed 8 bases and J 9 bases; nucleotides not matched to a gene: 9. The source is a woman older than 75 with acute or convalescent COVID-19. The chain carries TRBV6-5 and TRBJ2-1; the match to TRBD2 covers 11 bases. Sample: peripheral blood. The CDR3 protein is CASGRTSGLGEQFF. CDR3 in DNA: TGTGCCAGCGGCCGGACTAGCGGGTTAGGTGAGCAGTTCTTC.